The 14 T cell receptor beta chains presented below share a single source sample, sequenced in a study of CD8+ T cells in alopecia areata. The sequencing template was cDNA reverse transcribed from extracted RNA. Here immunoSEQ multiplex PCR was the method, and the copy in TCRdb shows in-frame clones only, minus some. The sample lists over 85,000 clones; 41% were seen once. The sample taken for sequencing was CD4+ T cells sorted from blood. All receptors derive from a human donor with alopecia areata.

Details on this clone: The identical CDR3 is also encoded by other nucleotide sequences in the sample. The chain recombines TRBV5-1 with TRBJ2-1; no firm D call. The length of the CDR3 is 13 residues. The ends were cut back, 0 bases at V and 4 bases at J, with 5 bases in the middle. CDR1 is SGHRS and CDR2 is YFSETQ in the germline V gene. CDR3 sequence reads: CASSLGQYNEQFF. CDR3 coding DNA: TGCGCCAGCAGCTTGGGGCAATACAATGAGCAGTTCTTC.

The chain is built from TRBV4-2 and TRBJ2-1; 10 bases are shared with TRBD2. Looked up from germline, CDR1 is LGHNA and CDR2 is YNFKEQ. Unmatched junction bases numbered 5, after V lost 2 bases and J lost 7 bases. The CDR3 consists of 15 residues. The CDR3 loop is CASSQPSGGSNEQFF. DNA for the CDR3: TGTGCCAGCAGCCAACCTAGCGGGGGTTCGAATGAGCAGTTCTTC.

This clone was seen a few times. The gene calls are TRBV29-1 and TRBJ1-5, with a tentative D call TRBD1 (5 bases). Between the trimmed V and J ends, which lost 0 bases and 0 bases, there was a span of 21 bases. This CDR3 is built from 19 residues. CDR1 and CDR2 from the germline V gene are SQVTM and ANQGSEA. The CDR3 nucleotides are TGCAGCGTTGAAGACCTAGGACATTTGGGCAAGAATAGCAATCAGCCCCAGCATTTT. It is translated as CSVEDLGHLGKNSNQPQHF.

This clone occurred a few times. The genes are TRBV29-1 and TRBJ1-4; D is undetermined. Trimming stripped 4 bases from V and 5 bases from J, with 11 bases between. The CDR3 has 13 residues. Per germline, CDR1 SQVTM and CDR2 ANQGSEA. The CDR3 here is CSVGSGENEKLFF. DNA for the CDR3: TGCAGCGTTGGCTCAGGTGAAAATGAAAAACTGTTTTTT.

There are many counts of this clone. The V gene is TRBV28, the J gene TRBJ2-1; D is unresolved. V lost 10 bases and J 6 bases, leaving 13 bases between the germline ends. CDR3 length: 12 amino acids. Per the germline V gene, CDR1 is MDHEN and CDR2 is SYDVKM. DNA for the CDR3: TGTGCCACCCCCTTGAGACGCAATGAGCAGTTCTTC. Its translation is CATPLRRNEQFF. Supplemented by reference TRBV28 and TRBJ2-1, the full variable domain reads DVKVTQSSRYLVKRTGEKVFLECVQDMDHENMFWYRQDPGLGLRLIYFSYDVKMKEKGDIPEGYSVSREKKERFSLILESASTNQTSMYLCATPLRRNEQFFGPGTRLTVL.

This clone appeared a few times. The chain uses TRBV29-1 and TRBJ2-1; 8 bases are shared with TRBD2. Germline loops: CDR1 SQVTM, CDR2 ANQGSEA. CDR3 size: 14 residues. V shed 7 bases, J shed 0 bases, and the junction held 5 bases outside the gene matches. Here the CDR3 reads CSGASGFSYNEQFF. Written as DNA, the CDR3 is TGCAGCGGAGCTAGCGGGTTCTCCTACAATGAGCAGTTCTTC.

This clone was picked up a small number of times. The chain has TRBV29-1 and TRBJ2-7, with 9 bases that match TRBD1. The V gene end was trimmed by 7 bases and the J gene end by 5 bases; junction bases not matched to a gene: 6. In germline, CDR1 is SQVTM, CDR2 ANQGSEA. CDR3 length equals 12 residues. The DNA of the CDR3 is TGCAGCGGGGGACAGGGTTTCAACGAGCAGTACTTC. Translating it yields CSGGQGFNEQYF.

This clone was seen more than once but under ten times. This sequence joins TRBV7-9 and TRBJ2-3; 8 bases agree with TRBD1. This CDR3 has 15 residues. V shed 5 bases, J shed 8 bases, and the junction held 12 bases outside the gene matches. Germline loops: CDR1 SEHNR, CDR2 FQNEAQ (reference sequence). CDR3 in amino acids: CASSTRTGHRVTQYF. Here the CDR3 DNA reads TGTGCCAGCAGCACCAGGACAGGGCACAGAGTTACGCAGTATTTT.

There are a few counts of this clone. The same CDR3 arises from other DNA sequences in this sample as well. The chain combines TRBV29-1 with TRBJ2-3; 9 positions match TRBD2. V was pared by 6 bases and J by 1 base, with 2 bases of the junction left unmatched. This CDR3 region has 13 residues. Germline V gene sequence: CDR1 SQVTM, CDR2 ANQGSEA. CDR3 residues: CSVASGGTDTQYF. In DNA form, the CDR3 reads TGCAGCGTCGCTAGCGGGGGCACAGATACGCAGTATTTT.

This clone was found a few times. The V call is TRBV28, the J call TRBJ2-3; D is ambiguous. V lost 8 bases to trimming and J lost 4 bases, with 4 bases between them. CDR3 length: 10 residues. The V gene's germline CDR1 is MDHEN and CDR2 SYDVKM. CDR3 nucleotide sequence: TGTGCCAGCCCCCCAGATACGCAGTATTTT. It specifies CASPPDTQYF.

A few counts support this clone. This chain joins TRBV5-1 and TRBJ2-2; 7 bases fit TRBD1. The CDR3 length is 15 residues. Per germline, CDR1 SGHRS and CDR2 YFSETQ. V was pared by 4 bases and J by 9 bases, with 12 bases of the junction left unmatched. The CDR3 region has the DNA TGCGCCAGCAGCCCGATGACAGGGCTGGGTAGGGAGCTGTTTTTT. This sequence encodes CASSPMTGLGRELFF.

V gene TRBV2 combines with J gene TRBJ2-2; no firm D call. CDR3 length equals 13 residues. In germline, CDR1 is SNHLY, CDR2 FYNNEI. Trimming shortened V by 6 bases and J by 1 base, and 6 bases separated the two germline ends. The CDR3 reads CASREMNTGELFF. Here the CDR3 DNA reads TGTGCCAGCAGAGAAATGAACACCGGGGAGCTGTTTTTT. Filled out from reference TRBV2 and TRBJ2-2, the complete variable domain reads EPEVTQTPSHQVTQMGQEVILRCVPISNHLYFYWYRQILGQKVEFLVSFYNNEISEKSEIFDDQFSVERPDGSNFTLKIRSTKLEDSAMYFCASREMNTGELFFGEGSRLTVL.

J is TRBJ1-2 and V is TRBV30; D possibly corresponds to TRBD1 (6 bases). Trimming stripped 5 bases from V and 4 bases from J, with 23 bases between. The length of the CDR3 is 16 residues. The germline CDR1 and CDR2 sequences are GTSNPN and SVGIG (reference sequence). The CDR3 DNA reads TGTGCCTGGCTGGCGCGGGGAACAGGGAAAAGCTATGGCTACACCTTC. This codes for CAWLARGTGKSYGYTF.

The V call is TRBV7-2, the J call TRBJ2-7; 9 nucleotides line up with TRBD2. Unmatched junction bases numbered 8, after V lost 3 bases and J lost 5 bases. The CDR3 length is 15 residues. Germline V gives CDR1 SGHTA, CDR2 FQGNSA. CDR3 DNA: TGTGCCAGCAGCTTTAGCGGGAGTGGTATCAACGAGCAGTACTTC. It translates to CASSFSGSGINEQYF.